The sequence of this TCR beta chain was determined in a study of PD-L1 blockade in urothelial cancer. CDR3 size: 14 residues. Trimming took 5 bases from V and 2 from J; bases not matched to a gene: 2. From germline, CDR1 is SGHTA and CDR2 FQGNSA. TCRdb's copy holds only in-frame clones and misses some; the assay was immunoSEQ multiplex PCR. The profile shows some 57,000 clones, 84% of them singletons. Noted time point: pretreatment peripheral blood. Metastatic or locally advanced urothelial carcinoma was present in the patients. Material: PBMCs, obtained around atezolizumab (anti-PD-L1) treatment. The sequence was collected from a man in his fifties or sixties with urothelial cancer. The V call is TRBV7-2, the J call TRBJ2-1; the match to TRBD2 covers 8 bases. The CDR3 protein is CASSPGLAYNEQFF. Here the CDR3 DNA reads TGTGCCAGCAGCCCGGGACTAGCCTACAATGAGCAGTTCTTC.